This T cell receptor (beta chain) was obtained from a study of shared clonotypes between healthy human individuals. Study context: Donor ages ranged 18 to 49 years: a couple of women, a few men. General study findings and limits: Generation of non-shared clonotypes was less probable than generation of clonotypes shared by all four donors.

Recent vaccinations or acute infections were absent in the healthy HIV-negative adult donors. For this clone: Antigen specificity is unknown.

Here immunoSEQ multiplex PCR was the method, and the copy in TCRdb shows in-frame clones only, minus some. The table includes about 2.5 million clones, under 95% detected once. Germline V gene data show CDR1 as SNHLY and CDR2 as FYNNEI. V was trimmed by 4 bases and J by 4 bases, leaving 8 bases between them. CDR3 length equals 13 residues. The chain is built from TRBV2 and TRBJ1-5; possibly TRBD1 for D (6 bases). The sequenced sample consisted of naive CD4+ T cells from PBMCs. Subset of the sample: CD45RA+ positively selected. This receptor was obtained from a man aged 18 to 29 in good health. Some clones in this sample may be carry-over from other donors' samples. The CDR3 DNA reads as TGTGCCAGCAGTGGGGACATTAATCAGCCCCAGCATTTT. This translates into CASSGDINQPQHF.